The T cell receptor (beta chain) under discussion was sequenced for a study of T cells after yellow fever vaccination. Study background: Low-cell-number fractions were prepared with SMART-Seq v4 Ultra Low Input.

Synthesis of TCR cDNA relied on 5'RACE template switching, which attached a universal primer site and UMIs. TCRdb fed the 5' RACE reads into MiXCR, producing one record per CDR3 protein. This table holds about 210,000 distinct CDR3 sequences, about 3% found once. Remarks on this clonotype: The target antigen is unknown.

Notes on the study in general: Reappearance after the booster was seen for most primary-vaccination clones, at 95% to 96% CD4 and less than 90% CD8.

Losses at the gene ends were 1 base for V and 4 bases for J; bases not matched to a gene: 15. Per germline, CDR1 SGHDN and CDR2 FVKESK. The CDR3 runs 18 residues. This chain uses TRBV14 with TRBJ1-2; 7 bases match TRBD1. This specimen consisted of CD4+ T cells sorted from PBMCs, obtained 10 days after the yellow fever booster vaccination. This receptor was identified in a man aged 18 to 30 who received the YFV17D yellow fever vaccine. CDR3 DNA: TGTGCCAGCAGCCAAGTATCAGGGGGTAATCGGGCCCTCTATGGCTACACCTTC. Residues: CASSQVSGGNRALYGYTF.